The 30 T cell receptor beta chains in this list originate from one sample, sequenced in a study of blood T cell repertoires in COVID-19. The data were produced by immunoSEQ multiplex PCR, yet TCRdb's version contains in-frame clones alone and is incomplete. The sample records about 670,000 clones, 90% being singletons. The sample was peripheral blood. Receptors originate from a woman aged 18-29 years with acute or convalescent COVID-19.

This chain connects TRBV24-1 to TRBJ1-2; D is undetermined. The CDR3 covers 14 residues. Between the trimmed V and J ends, which lost 2 bases and 4 bases, there was a span of 10 bases. Germline CDR1 is KGHDR and CDR2 is SFDVKD. CDR3 sequence reads: CATSDSREIYGYTF. The CDR3 bases are TGTGCCACCAGTGATTCTCGGGAAATCTATGGCTACACCTTC.

The rearrangement joins TRBV5-1 to TRBJ2-7, with D possibly matching TRBD1 (5 bases). CDR3 size: 15 residues. V lost 0 bases, J lost 0 bases, and 10 bases lay in between. Germline lookup yields CDR1 SGHRS and CDR2 YFSETQ. The DNA for the CDR3 is TGCGCCAGCAGCTTGGGGACACAGAGCTCCTACGAGCAGTACTTC. Residues: CASSLGTQSSYEQYF. Supplemented by reference TRBV5-1 and TRBJ2-7, the full variable domain reads KAGVTQTPRYLIKTRGQQVTLSCSPISGHRSVSWYQQTPGQGLQFLFEYFSETQRNKGNFPGRFSGRQFSNSRSEMNVSTLELGDSALYLCASSLGTQSSYEQYFGPGTRLTVT.

The chain combines TRBV28 with TRBJ1-5; 8 bases map to TRBD1. This CDR3 comprises 15 residues. The junction had 5 bases not matched to a gene; V was cut back by 6 bases and J by 1 base. Germline CDR1 reads MDHEN; CDR2 reads SYDVKM. CDR3 sequence reads: CASRPTGASNQPQHF. The CDR3 bases are TGTGCCAGCAGACCGACAGGGGCAAGCAATCAGCCCCAGCATTTT.

J is TRBJ1-3 and V is TRBV18; TRBD1 might be the D (5 bases). The CDR3 length is 17 residues. Trimming cost V 2 bases and J 0 bases, with 14 bases left between them. The germline gives CDR1 KGHSH, CDR2 LQKENI. CDR3 residues: CASSPIGTDLSGNTIYF. The CDR3 nucleotides are TGTGCCAGCTCACCAATCGGGACTGACCTCTCTGGAAACACCATATATTTT.

The J gene is TRBJ1-2, the V gene TRBV6-5, with 7 bases lining up with TRBD1. The CDR3 extends over 14 amino acids. The J segment lost 7 bases and the V segment lost 6 bases, leaving 11 bases of the junction unmatched. CDR1 is MNHEY and CDR2 is SVGAGI in the germline V gene. The CDR3 loop is CASRSISEGAGYTF. The CDR3 region has the DNA TGTGCCAGCAGATCGATCTCCGAGGGGGCTGGCTACACCTTC.

This clone was observed a few times. The chain couples TRBV28 to TRBJ1-2; 8 bases fit TRBD1. The V and J ends lost 6 bases and 2 bases, in that order; junction bases with no gene match: 8. The V gene's germline CDR1 is MDHEN and CDR2 SYDVKM. The CDR3 runs to 15 residues. CDR3 residues: CASRLLQGANYGYTF. The CDR3 DNA follows: TGTGCCAGCAGGCTTCTTCAGGGGGCGAACTATGGCTACACCTTC.

Written as DNA, the CDR3 is TGCGCCAGCAGAAAAGGACAGGGGGCTTATGGCTACACCTTC. Translation: CASRKGQGAYGYTF. This sequence joins TRBV10-2 and TRBJ1-2; 11 bases are a match to TRBD1. Germline CDR1 reads WSHSY; CDR2 reads SAAADI. V trimming: 6 bases; J trimming: 5 bases; junction bases outside the gene matches: 5. This CDR3 is built from 14 residues.

The rearrangement links TRBV24-1 to TRBJ1-5; D remains unclear. Germline CDR1 reads KGHDR; CDR2 reads SFDVKD. The length of the CDR3 is 14 residues. Trimming removed 3 bases at V and 3 bases at J, with 8 bases between. The CDR3 region has the DNA TGTGCCACCAGTGATACGGACTCCAATCAGCCCCAGCATTTT. Protein sequence: CATSDTDSNQPQHF.

This rearrangement joins TRBV5-4 to TRBJ2-5, with 13 bases identical to TRBD2. The CDR3 spans 16 residues. Germline-derived CDR1 and CDR2 are SGHNT and YYREEE (reference sequence). V was clipped by 4 bases and J by 4 bases; unmatched bases: 7. CDR3 sequence: CASSTLAGGPGETQYF. The CDR3 DNA is TGTGCCAGCAGCACACTAGCGGGGGGGCCGGGAGAGACCCAGTACTTC.

This chain uses TRBV4-1 with TRBJ1-1, with unresolved D. V was clipped by 0 bases and J by 4 bases, with 6 bases between them. Germline V gene lookup returns CDR1 MGHRA and CDR2 YSYEKL. The length of the CDR3 is 13 residues. The CDR3 reads CASSQDHSTEAFF. As DNA, the CDR3 is TGCGCCAGCAGCCAAGATCACAGCACTGAAGCTTTCTTT.

This clone was detected once. This chain links TRBV7-9 with TRBJ2-2, with 9 bases aligning to TRBD1. The V gene end was trimmed by 8 bases and the J gene end by 1 base; junction bases not matched to a gene: 8. The CDR3 runs to 16 residues. The germline gives CDR1 SEHNR, CDR2 FQNEAQ (reference sequence). In nucleotides, the CDR3 is TGTGCCAGCCTATTTGGGACAGGGCGGAACACCGGGGAGCTGTTTTTT. Residues: CASLFGTGRNTGELFF.

The rearrangement links TRBV6-1 to TRBJ1-2; weak D call: TRBD1 (6 bases). Germline V gene sequence: CDR1 MNHNS, CDR2 SASEGT. The germline V and J ends were trimmed by 1 base and 6 bases, with 21 bases remaining between them. CDR3 length: 17 residues. This CDR3 reads CASSEDTDRGLVDGYTF. CDR3 sequence (DNA): TGTGCCAGCAGTGAAGACACGGACAGAGGTCTCGTTGATGGCTACACCTTC.

The V call is TRBV13, the J call TRBJ1-2; 8 bases are shared with TRBD1. V lost 5 bases to trimming and J lost 1 base; unmatched junction nucleotides: 6. This CDR3 contains 15 residues. From germline, CDR1 is PRHDT and CDR2 FYEKMQ (reference sequence). CDR3 sequence (DNA): TGTGCCAGCAGCCACCCGGACAGGGTTAACTATGGCTACACCTTC. Residues: CASSHPDRVNYGYTF.

The V and J genes are TRBV5-5 and TRBJ1-5, with TRBD1 matching over 7 bases. After removal of 0 bases from V and 8 bases from J, the junction contained 5 bases not matched to a gene. CDR3 length: 14 amino acids. CDR1 SGHKS and CDR2 YYEKEE come from the germline V gene (reference sequence). The CDR3 spells CASSLGQGEEPQHF. DNA for the CDR3: TGTGCCAGCAGCTTGGGACAGGGAGAGGAGCCCCAGCATTTT.

The rearrangement joins TRBV2 to TRBJ2-2; no clear D. The CDR3 is 12 residues long. Germline CDR1 and CDR2: SNHLY and FYNNEI. V lost 3 bases to trimming and J lost 7 bases, with 6 bases between them. In DNA, the CDR3 is TGTGCCAGCAGTGACCAGGACGGGGAGCTGTTTTTT. Protein product: CASSDQDGELFF.

The rearrangement uses TRBV2 and TRBJ2-7; the match to TRBD1 covers 7 bases. The CDR3 has 16 residues. Germline CDR1 and CDR2: SNHLY and FYNNEI. J was trimmed by 6 bases and V by 3 bases; bases with no gene match: 14. CDR3 sequence: CASSEFATGYSGEQYF. CDR3 DNA: TGTGCCAGCAGTGAGTTTGCGACAGGGTATTCTGGCGAGCAGTACTTC.

The chain is built from TRBV6-4 and TRBJ2-3; TRBD2 might be the D (5 bases). The CDR3 spans 14 residues. CDR1 and CDR2 (germline): MRHNA, SNTAGT. Trimming stripped 7 bases from V and 9 bases from J, with 20 bases between. Written as DNA, the CDR3 is TGTGCCAGCAAGGCGGGCCGCTATAGCGAAACGCAGTATTTT. This gives the protein CASKAGRYSETQYF.

J is TRBJ1-3 and V is TRBV2; D uncertain. The germline CDR1 and CDR2 sequences are SNHLY and FYNNEI. This CDR3 region has 15 residues. V gave up 7 bases and J gave up 0 bases, with 13 bases separating them. As DNA, the CDR3 is TGTGCCAGCACCCCTCTACACTACTCTGGAAACACCATATATTTT. Encoded protein: CASTPLHYSGNTIYF.

The V and J genes are TRBV10-2 and TRBJ2-1, with D possibly TRBD1 on 6 matching bases. V gave up 4 bases and J gave up 0 bases, with 13 bases separating them. The CDR3 runs to 16 residues. The germline V gene has CDR1 WSHSY and CDR2 SAAADI. Here the CDR3 reads CASSGTEYSSYNEQFF. For the CDR3, the DNA is TGCGCCAGCAGTGGGACAGAGTATAGCTCCTACAATGAGCAGTTCTTC.

In regard to this clone: One junction end disagrees with the germline gene, perhaps due to a read error. This chain joins TRBV24-1 and TRBJ1-4; a possible D gene is TRBD1 (6 bases). Germline V CDR1 and CDR2: KGHDR, SFDVKD. The CDR3 has 13 amino acids. CDR3 sequence reads: CATRDRNNEKLFF. The CDR3 nucleotides are TGTGCCACCCGTGACAGGAATAATGAAAAACTGTTTTTT.

DNA for the CDR3: TGTGCCAGCAGTGCCAGACAGGGGGCTGCTGGAAACACCATATATTTT. The encoded protein is CASSARQGAAGNTIYF. The rearrangement joins TRBV6-1 to TRBJ1-3; 10 nucleotides line up with TRBD1. J was trimmed by 2 bases and V by 4 bases; bases with no gene match: 5. The CDR3 extends over 16 amino acids. CDR1 is MNHNS and CDR2 is SASEGT in the germline V gene.

The CDR3 is CASSARTSGVGDTQYF. The CDR3 DNA sequence: TGTGCCAGCAGCGCACGGACTAGCGGGGTGGGAGATACGCAGTATTTT. This chain uses TRBV7-9 with TRBJ2-3, with 12 bases aligning to TRBD2. The CDR3 covers 16 residues. Unmatched junction bases numbered 8, after V lost 5 bases and J lost 5 bases. Germline lookup yields CDR1 SEHNR and CDR2 FQNEAQ (reference sequence).

V usage is TRBV5-5 and J usage is TRBJ2-7; D is uncertain. Germline V gene data show CDR1 as SGHKS and CDR2 as YYEKEE (reference sequence). The CDR3 runs 13 residues. V gave up 0 bases and J gave up 6 bases, with 10 bases separating them. CDR3 region: CASSLARFGEQYF. In DNA, the CDR3 is TGTGCCAGCAGCTTGGCCAGGTTCGGCGAGCAGTACTTC.

The gene calls are TRBV7-3 and TRBJ1-2; a weak D match, TRBD1 (6 bases). Germline-derived CDR1 and CDR2 are SGHTA and FQGTGA. The CDR3 runs to 13 residues. V was shortened by 2 bases and J by 4 bases, with 8 bases between the two germline ends. This CDR3 is CASSLSGAYGYTF. CDR3 DNA: TGTGCCAGCAGCTTATCAGGGGCCTATGGCTACACCTTC.

This sequence joins TRBV5-8 and TRBJ1-2; D is unresolved. This CDR3 is built from 13 residues. Trimming cost V 1 base and J 1 base, with 5 bases left between them. Germline CDR1 and CDR2: SGHTS and YDEGEE. The CDR3, as DNA: TGTGCCAGCAGCTTGCGGTTTAACTATGGCTACACCTTC. Amino acids: CASSLRFNYGYTF.

The chain couples TRBV9 to TRBJ1-2; TRBD1 agrees at 7 bases. The CDR3 sequence is 13 residues long. Unmatched junction bases numbered 1, after V lost 1 base and J lost 4 bases. The germline gives CDR1 SGDLS, CDR2 YYNGEE. The CDR3 region is CASSVWTGYGYTF. CDR3 coding DNA: TGTGCCAGCAGCGTATGGACAGGCTATGGCTACACCTTC.

To note about this clone: The sample contains more than one DNA sequence encoding this CDR3. The J gene is TRBJ1-2, the V gene TRBV29-1; the D gene is possibly TRBD1 (5 bases). The CDR3 consists of 11 residues. V was trimmed by 2 bases and J by 4 bases, leaving 5 bases between them. Per germline, CDR1 SQVTM and CDR2 ANQGSEA. As DNA, the CDR3 is TGCAGCGTTGAAAGGGGCTATGGCTACACCTTC. It yields the protein CSVERGYGYTF.

V usage is TRBV11-2 and J usage is TRBJ2-1; TRBD2 matches at 12 bases. The CDR3 consists of 16 residues. The germline V gene encodes CDR1 SGHAT and CDR2 FQNNGV. Germline trimming cut 5 bases from V and 9 bases from J; bases unmatched to any gene: 11. The CDR3: CASSPGLAGTRGEQFF. DNA for the CDR3: TGTGCCAGCAGCCCCGGACTAGCGGGGACTAGAGGTGAGCAGTTCTTC.

The chain combines TRBV5-8 with TRBJ1-3; D is undetermined. Trimming took off 5 bases at V and 0 bases at J, with 9 bases between the two ends. The length of the CDR3 is 14 residues. Germline values: CDR1 SGHTS, CDR2 YDEGEE. CDR3 sequence (DNA): TGTGCCAGCAGGATAAGAGCCTCTGGAAACACCATATATTTT. It yields the protein CASRIRASGNTIYF.

The V and J genes are TRBV4-1 and TRBJ2-3; a weak D match, TRBD1 (6 bases). Trimming removed 4 bases at V and 3 bases at J, with 14 bases between. CDR3 size: 15 residues. Germline-derived CDR1 and CDR2 are MGHRA and YSYEKL. CDR3 loop: CASSPNRVGTDTQYF. CDR3 DNA: TGCGCCAGCAGCCCGAACAGGGTTGGAACAGATACGCAGTATTTT.